One sample yielded the 25 T cell receptor beta chains listed below, sequenced in a study of blood T cell repertoires in COVID-19. Generated by immunoSEQ multiplex PCR, the TCRdb table keeps only in-frame clones and is missing some. The repertoire consists of roughly 48,000 clones, with around 79% occurring once and the leading ten covering around a fifth. The specimen sequenced was peripheral blood. Receptor source: a human donor with active or convalescent COVID-19. The donor label of this sample is uncertain.

The chain combines TRBV7-9 with TRBJ1-1; D uncertain. Looked up from germline, CDR1 is SEHNR and CDR2 is FQNEAQ (reference sequence). V lost 1 base, J lost 10 bases, and 10 bases lay in between. CDR3 length equals 12 residues. CDR3 in DNA: TGTGCCAGCAGCTTAGGCCGAGAGGTAGCTTTCTTT. Translated, it gives CASSLGREVAFF.

A few counts support this clone. The rearrangement uses TRBV3-1 (or the pseudogene TRBV3-2) and TRBJ2-1; possibly TRBD2 for D (6 bases). V was cut by 1 base and J by 6 bases, with 13 bases left in between. Germline CDR1 and CDR2: LGHDT and YNNKEL (reference sequence). This CDR3 comprises 15 residues. DNA of the CDR3: TGTGCCAGCAGCCAAGTCCAAGCGGGCCTCAATGAGCAGTTCTTC. Protein sequence: CASSQVQAGLNEQFF.

The V gene is TRBV28, the J gene TRBJ1-5; no firm D call. The germline V gene encodes CDR1 MDHEN and CDR2 SYDVKM. Trimming removed 6 bases from V and 5 bases from J, with 17 bases in between. CDR3 size: 15 residues. CDR3 region: CASRKDGSTYQPQHF. CDR3 DNA: TGTGCCAGCAGAAAGGACGGGAGTACCTATCAGCCCCAGCATTTT.

The V call is TRBV24-1, the J call TRBJ2-5; TRBD2 aligns across 7 bases. In germline, CDR1 is KGHDR, CDR2 SFDVKD. With V trimmed by 3 bases and J by 1 base, 4 bases remained unmatched. CDR3 size: 15 residues. For the CDR3, the DNA is TGTGCCACCAGTGATCTCAGGGAGGGCCAAGAGACCCAGTACTTC. Its translation: CATSDLREGQETQYF.

The chain has TRBV15 and TRBJ2-7; 8 bases match TRBD1. This CDR3 has 16 residues. Germline assignment: CDR1 LNHNV and CDR2 YYDKDF (reference sequence). V lost 2 bases, J lost 3 bases, and 9 bases stayed unmatched. The CDR3 region is CATSRNKGQANYEQYF. The CDR3 DNA reads as TGTGCCACCAGCAGAAATAAGGGACAGGCAAACTACGAGCAGTACTTC.

This chain links TRBV5-5 with TRBJ1-4; D not resolved. The CDR3 runs to 14 residues. Germline lookup yields CDR1 SGHKS and CDR2 YYEKEE (reference sequence). V was trimmed by 4 bases and J by 4 bases, leaving 11 bases between them. DNA for the CDR3: TGTGCCAGCAGCCACCGGGTCCTTAATGAAAAACTGTTTTTT. Encoded protein: CASSHRVLNEKLFF.

The chain links TRBV19 to TRBJ2-2; D ambiguous. V was pared by 7 bases and J by 5 bases, with 14 bases between. The germline gives CDR1 LNHDA, CDR2 SQIVND (reference sequence). This CDR3 comprises 14 residues. The CDR3 nucleotides are TGTGCCAGTAAACCTAGAAGAACGACCGGGGAGCTGTTTTTT. Protein: CASKPRRTTGELFF.

The genes are TRBV30 and TRBJ2-1; 13 bases map to TRBD2. Germline-derived CDR1 and CDR2 are GTSNPN and SVGIG (reference sequence). The CDR3 covers 13 residues. V was clipped by 1 base and J by 9 bases; unmatched bases: 0. The CDR3 reads CAWSGLAGGEQFF. The CDR3 nucleotides read TGTGCCTGGAGTGGACTAGCGGGGGGTGAGCAGTTCTTC.

The rearrangement uses TRBV5-1 and TRBJ2-1; weak D call: TRBD2 (5 bases). Germline assignment: CDR1 SGHRS and CDR2 YFSETQ. Trimming shortened V by 4 bases and J by 8 bases, and 10 bases separated the two germline ends. CDR3 size: 12 residues. CDR3 protein: CASSPGVDEQFF. Here the CDR3 DNA reads TGCGCCAGCAGCCCCGGGGTGGATGAGCAGTTCTTC.

The chain uses TRBV3-1 (or the pseudogene TRBV3-2) and TRBJ2-3; D might be TRBD1 (6 bases). Germline CDR1 LGHDT, CDR2 YNNKEL (reference sequence). The CDR3 consists of 16 residues. With 1 base removed from V and 0 bases from J, the gap between germline ends came to 11 bases. This CDR3 reads CASSQVLTGSTDTQYF. CDR3 DNA: TGTGCCAGCAGCCAAGTCTTGACAGGCAGCACAGATACGCAGTATTTT.

V gene TRBV7-9 combines with J gene TRBJ2-5; D is uncertain. The CDR3 is 14 amino acids. Trimming removed 8 bases from V and 4 bases from J, with 17 bases in between. Germline V lookup: CDR1 SEHNR, CDR2 FQNEAQ (reference sequence). The CDR3 DNA reads TGTGCCAGCCGTCTTGGTTTATACGGAGAGACCCAGTACTTC. As protein: CASRLGLYGETQYF.

The V call is TRBV12-3 or TRBV12-4, the J call TRBJ1-3; the D is unclear. V was cut by 3 bases and J by 0 bases, with 3 bases left in between. The CDR3 has 13 residues. The CDR3 here is CASSLYSGNTIYF. CDR3 DNA: TGTGCCAGCAGTTTGTACTCTGGAAACACCATATATTTT.

This clone occurred a few times. V is TRBV3-1 (or the pseudogene TRBV3-2) and J is TRBJ1-3; 7 bases are a match to TRBD1. The germline V gene encodes CDR1 LGHDT and CDR2 YNNKEL (reference sequence). The CDR3 runs to 15 residues. Trimming took 3 bases from V and 4 from J; bases not matched to a gene: 6. CDR3 sequence reads: CASSQTGGGGNTIYF. In DNA form, the CDR3 reads TGTGCCAGCAGCCAGACGGGAGGGGGCGGAAACACCATATATTTT.

The count of this clone is one. The V call is TRBV19, the J call TRBJ2-5, with no clear D. Germline V gives CDR1 LNHDA, CDR2 SQIVND (reference sequence). This CDR3 is 14 amino acids long. The germline V and J ends were trimmed by 6 bases and 2 bases, with 13 bases remaining between them. The CDR3 here is CASSRSVIQETQYF. CDR3 DNA sequence: TGTGCCAGTAGCCGATCAGTGATTCAAGAGACCCAGTACTTC.

The V call is TRBV5-5, the J call TRBJ1-6; D gene uncertain. The CDR3 covers 12 residues. Trimming took 4 bases from V and 3 from J, leaving 2 bases between them. Germline V CDR1 and CDR2: SGHKS, YYEKEE (reference sequence). The CDR3 sequence is CASSHYNSPLHF. CDR3 in DNA: TGTGCCAGCAGCCACTATAATTCACCCCTCCACTTT.

The J gene is TRBJ1-1, the V gene TRBV7-2; D is unclear. V dropped 5 bases and J dropped 4 bases, with 17 bases sitting between them. The CDR3 has 15 residues. Germline V lookup: CDR1 SGHTA, CDR2 FQGNSA. CDR3 sequence (DNA): TGTGCCAGCAGCGAACCGCTGGCCGGGAGCACTGAAGCTTTCTTT. Residues: CASSEPLAGSTEAFF.

The chain uses TRBV7-9 and TRBJ2-7; TRBD1 agrees at 9 bases. The V and J ends lost 3 bases and 5 bases, in that order; junction bases with no gene match: 8. Germline CDR1 reads SEHNR; CDR2 reads FQNEAQ (reference sequence). The CDR3 is 15 amino acids. The CDR3, as DNA: TGTGCCAGCAGCTTGCCCGGGACAGGGAAGAACGAGCAGTACTTC. Its translation: CASSLPGTGKNEQYF. The variable domain in full, with the rest retrieved from reference TRBV7-9 and TRBJ2-7, is DTGVSQNPRHKITKRGQNVTFRCDPISEHNRLYWYRQTLGQGPEFLTYFQNEAQLEKSRLLSDRFSAERPKGSFSTLEIQRTEQGDSAMYLCASSLPGTGKNEQYFGPGTRLTVT.

V gene TRBV5-1 combines with J gene TRBJ1-2; no reliable D call. CDR1 and CDR2 from the germline V gene are SGHRS and YFSETQ. This CDR3 spans 11 amino acids. The V and J ends lost 4 bases and 6 bases respectively, with 7 bases between them. The CDR3 nucleotides read TGCGCCAGCAGCCCTGGAGATGGCTACACCTTC. It is translated as CASSPGDGYTF.

This rearrangement joins TRBV6-2 or TRBV6-3 to TRBJ2-7, with 8 bases matching TRBD2. V dropped 0 bases and J dropped 0; count of bases not matched to a gene: 10. Germline-derived CDR1 and CDR2 are MNHEY and SVGEGT. The CDR3 has 18 residues. Written as DNA, the CDR3 is TGTGCCAGCAGTTACTCGAAAGTGGCGGGAGGAGACTCCTACGAGCAGTACTTC. Translated, it gives CASSYSKVAGGDSYEQYF.

The V and J genes are TRBV30 and TRBJ1-5; 7 bases are shared with TRBD1. This CDR3 contains 14 residues. Germline values: CDR1 GTSNPN, CDR2 SVGIG (reference sequence). J was trimmed by 7 bases and V by 3 bases; bases with no gene match: 9. The CDR3 protein is CAWRTTGVGQPQHF. CDR3 DNA sequence: TGTGCCTGGAGGACCACAGGGGTTGGACAGCCCCAGCATTTT.

The V and J genes are TRBV6-5 and TRBJ1-5; 9 bases align to TRBD1. The CDR3 has 14 amino acids. Trimming took 9 bases from V and 9 from J; bases not matched to a gene: 12. Germline values: CDR1 MNHEY, CDR2 SVGAGI. The CDR3 region is CARVRDRALGPQHF. The DNA for the CDR3 is TGTGCCAGGGTCCGGGACAGGGCCTTGGGGCCCCAGCATTTT.

This chain links TRBV5-1 with TRBJ1-3; D uncertain. The V gene lost 9 bases and the J gene lost 2 bases, with 12 bases spanning the gap. Germline CDR1 SGHRS, CDR2 YFSETQ. There are 13 residues in the CDR3. The CDR3 DNA follows: TGCGCCACCACCGTGGAGCCTGGAAACACCATATATTTT. Translated, it gives CATTVEPGNTIYF.

Notes on this clone: The same CDR3 is also encoded by other DNA sequences in this sample. This chain joins TRBV11-2 and TRBJ1-1, with D possibly TRBD1 on 5 matching bases. V gave up 5 bases and J gave up 2 bases, with 9 bases separating them. The V gene's germline CDR1 is SGHAT and CDR2 FQNNGV. The CDR3 is 13 amino acids. The CDR3 loop reads CASSLDRNTEAFF. The CDR3 region has the DNA TGTGCCAGCAGCCTCGACAGAAACACTGAAGCTTTCTTT.

The chain is built from TRBV5-4 and TRBJ2-7; the match to TRBD1 covers 9 bases. Trimming took 4 bases from V and 2 from J; bases not matched to a gene: 4. Germline CDR1 is SGHNT and CDR2 is YYREEE (reference sequence). This CDR3 is 14 amino acids long. CDR3 sequence: CASSRGQGTYEQYF. The DNA for the CDR3 is TGTGCCAGCAGCCGGGGACAGGGAACCTACGAGCAGTACTTC.

The V gene is TRBV4-3, the J gene TRBJ1-2; the D gene is possibly TRBD1 (5 bases). V was cut by 0 bases and J by 7 bases, with 15 bases left in between. The germline V gene has CDR1 LGHNA and CDR2 YSLEER. The CDR3 extends over 15 amino acids. CDR3 in amino acids: CASSQDSARRGGYTF. The CDR3 nucleotides are TGCGCCAGCAGCCAAGATAGCGCCCGGAGGGGTGGCTACACCTTC.